This TCR beta chain originates from a study of blood T cell repertoires in COVID-19 (dated by TCRdb to 2019 to 2021). Background for the entire study: Samples covering the acute and convalescent phases of COVID-19 were provided by collaborators in the United States, Italy and Spain. The prospective study material was composed of cDNA or gDNA derived from T cells, B-cell-depleted T cells, or PBMCs. The dataset comprised deeply sampled blood TCRbeta repertoires from subjects exposed to, actively infected with, or recovered from COVID-19. The repertoires were made available in a free public database intended to serve as a resource for research on the immune response to SARS-CoV-2. Samples were obtained from the ongoing ImmuneRACE study (first 160 participants) and from about 1,300 subjects provided by 6 global collaborators. A de-identified subject ID, COVID-19 status, age in years and sex were almost always included in the sample metadata. Where available, HLA class I and class II types were obtained from metadata supplied by the sample provider rather than from assay-based typing.

The junction shows trimming of 4 bases on V and 9 bases on J, and the gene matches do not reach 4 bases of it. From the germline V gene, CDR1 is SGHDN and CDR2 is FVKESK. From its cysteine to its phenylalanine, the CDR3 spans 14 amino acids. The DNA shown is the 42-base CDR3, in frame from base 1. This clone appeared a single time. No antigen is known for it. Base qualities are not recorded, but no much larger clone differs from it by a single base. TCRbeta CDR3 regions were amplified from genomic DNA by means of the immunoSEQ Assay, a bias-controlled multiplex PCR. On the study's bioinformatics: Nucleated cell counts per sample were estimated from amplification of reference gene primers within the assay. To quantify the absolute abundance of each unique TCRbeta CDR3 rearrangement, sequence reads were collapsed and filtered. For each sample, productive Simpson clonality was calculated as the square root of Simpson's diversity index over productive rearrangements. Drawn from immuneACCESS, this table holds only the in-frame rearrangements with V and J called that TCRdb kept. Clones are partly lost; checked studies trace under half to an unresolved V gene and leave the rest unexplained. That table gives V, J and clone size, and the DNA gave D and trimming. Here the sample has approximately 80,000 clones; 65% to 90% occur a single time. The top ten constitute around a tenth of the sample.

One collaborating source in Seattle enrolled patients during active infection and followed them longitudinally through the course of disease. Each collaborating institution followed its own protocols to collect whole blood in K2EDTA tubes. For TCRbeta analysis, collaborators shipped samples as frozen whole blood, isolated PBMCs, or DNA extracted from either of those sample types. Overall study outcomes, separate from this receptor: Clinical and demographic metadata were provided uncurated, with the amount varying by source and participant.

Sequencing was carried out using peripheral blood. The TCR originated in a man aged 45-65 years with COVID-19, enrolled during active disease. The sequence is built from TRBV14 and TRBJ2-1; 12 middle bases align to TRBD2. The nucleotide sequence reads TGTGCCAGCAGCCGACTAGCGGGAGCATTTGAGCAGTTCTTC. The translation is CASSRLAGAFEQFF.